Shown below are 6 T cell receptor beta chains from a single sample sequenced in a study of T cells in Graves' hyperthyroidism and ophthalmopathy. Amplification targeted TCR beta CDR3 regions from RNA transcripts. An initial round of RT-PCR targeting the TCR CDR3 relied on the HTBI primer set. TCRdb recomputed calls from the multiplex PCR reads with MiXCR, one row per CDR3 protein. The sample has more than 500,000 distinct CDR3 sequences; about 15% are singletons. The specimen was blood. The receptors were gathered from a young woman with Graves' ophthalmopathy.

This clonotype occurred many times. In DNA, the CDR3 is TGTGCCAGCAGCTTAAGGCCTAGCGGTCCTATAGCCAAAAACATTCAGTACTTC. Amino acids: CASSLRPSGPIAKNIQYF. The V call is TRBV7-8, the J call TRBJ2-4; TRBD2 matches at 7 bases. Trimming took 2 bases from V and 0 from J; bases not matched to a gene: 10. The germline gives CDR1 SGHVS, CDR2 FQNEAQ. The CDR3 spans 18 residues. Drawing the rest from reference TRBV7-8 and TRBJ2-4, the complete variable domain is GAGVSQSPRYKVAKRGQDVALRCDPISGHVSLFWYQQALGQGPEFLTYFQNEAQLDKSGLPSDRFFAERPEGSVSTLKIQRTQQEDSAVYLCASSLRPSGPIAKNIQYFGAGTRLSVL.

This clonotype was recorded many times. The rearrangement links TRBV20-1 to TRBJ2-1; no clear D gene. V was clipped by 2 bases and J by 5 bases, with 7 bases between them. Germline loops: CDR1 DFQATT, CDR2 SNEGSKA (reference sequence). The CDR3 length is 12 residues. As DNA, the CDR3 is TGCAGTGCTAGACTAGATAACAATGAGCAGTTCTTC. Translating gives CSARLDNNEQFF.

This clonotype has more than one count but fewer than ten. CDR3 bases: TGTGCCAGCAGTTTATCGGGTCTGGGCAAAAACATTCAGTACTTC. It specifies CASSLSGLGKNIQYF. V and J are TRBV12-3 or TRBV12-4 and TRBJ2-4; D remains ambiguous. The CDR3 consists of 15 residues. Between the trimmed V and J ends, which lost 2 bases and 3 bases, there was a span of 11 bases.

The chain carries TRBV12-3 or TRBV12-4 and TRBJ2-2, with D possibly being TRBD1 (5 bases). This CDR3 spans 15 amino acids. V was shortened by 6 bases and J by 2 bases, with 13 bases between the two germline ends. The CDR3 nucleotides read TGTGCCAGCAGCCCCGGACACGACAACACCGGGGAGCTGTTTTTT. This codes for CASSPGHDNTGELFF.

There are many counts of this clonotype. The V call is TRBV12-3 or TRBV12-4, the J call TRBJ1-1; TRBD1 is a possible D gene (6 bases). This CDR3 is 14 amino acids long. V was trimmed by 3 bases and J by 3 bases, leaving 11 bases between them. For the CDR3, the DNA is TGTGCCAGCAGTTTTGGGGGGCTTGACACTGAAGCTTTCTTT. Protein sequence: CASSFGGLDTEAFF.

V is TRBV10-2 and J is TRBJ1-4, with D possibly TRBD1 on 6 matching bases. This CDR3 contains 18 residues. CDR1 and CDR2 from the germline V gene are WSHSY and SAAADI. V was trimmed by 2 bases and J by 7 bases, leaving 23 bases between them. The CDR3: CASSEIFRAGDTAEKLFF. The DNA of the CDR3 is TGCGCCAGCAGTGAGATCTTCAGGGCAGGGGATACGGCTGAAAAACTGTTTTTT.